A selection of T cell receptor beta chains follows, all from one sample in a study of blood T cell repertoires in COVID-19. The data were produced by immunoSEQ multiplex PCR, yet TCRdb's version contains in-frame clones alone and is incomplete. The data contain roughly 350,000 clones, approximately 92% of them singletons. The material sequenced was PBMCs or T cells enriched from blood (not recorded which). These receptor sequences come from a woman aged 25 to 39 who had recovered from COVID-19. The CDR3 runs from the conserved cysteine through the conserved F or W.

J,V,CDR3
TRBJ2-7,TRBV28,CASSSGYEQYF
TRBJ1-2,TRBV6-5,CASSYDLRGYTF
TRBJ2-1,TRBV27,CASTGGDSGRATVNEQFF
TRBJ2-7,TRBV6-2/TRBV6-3,CASSLAGGSYEQYF
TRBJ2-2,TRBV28,CASSLGATNTGELFF
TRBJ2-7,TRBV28,CASSPTPGYEQYF
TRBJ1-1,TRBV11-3,CASSLTTGWGSEAFF
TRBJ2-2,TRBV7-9,CASSLVALGANTGELFF
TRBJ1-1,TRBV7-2,CASSLGPGGNTEAFF
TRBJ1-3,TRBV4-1,CASSQGPGQGNTIYF
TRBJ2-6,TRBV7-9,CATLFESPGANVLTF